The T cell receptor (beta chain) described here comes from a study of blood T cell repertoires in COVID-19. The overall study: Sites in the United States, Italy and Spain provided acute and convalescent COVID-19 samples. In each case, the material was cDNA or gDNA derived from T cells, B-cell-depleted T cells, or PBMCs.

Germline V gene sequence: CDR1 SEHNR, CDR2 FQNEAQ (reference sequence). This CDR3 has 14 amino acids. Trimming cost V 5 bases and J 1 base; bases outside gene matches: 3. How the authors handled the data: Quantification of nucleated cells was approximated via reference gene primer amplification. Assay used: immunoSEQ multiplex PCR; TCRdb lists only in-frame clones, some missing. The DNA was the basis for D and trimming; V, J and clone size are from that table. The table has about 270,000 clones, approximately 86% seen once; the top ten hold about 8.6%. Sequenced sample: peripheral blood. This clonotype was obtained from a man in his forties or fifties with active or convalescent COVID-19. The J gene is TRBJ1-2, the V gene TRBV7-9, with 8 bases matching TRBD1. CDR3 bases: TGTGCCAGCAGCCCGGGACAGGATAACTATGGCTACACCTTC. It yields the protein CASSPGQDNYGYTF.